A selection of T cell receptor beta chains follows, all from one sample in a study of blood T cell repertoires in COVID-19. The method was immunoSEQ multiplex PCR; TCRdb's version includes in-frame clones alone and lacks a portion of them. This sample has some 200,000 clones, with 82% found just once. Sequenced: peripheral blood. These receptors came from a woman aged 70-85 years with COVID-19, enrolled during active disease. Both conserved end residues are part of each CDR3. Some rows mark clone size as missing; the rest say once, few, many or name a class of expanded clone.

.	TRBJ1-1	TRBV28	CASSLPGGMNTEAFF
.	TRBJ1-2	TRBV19	CASSVSQGHGYTF
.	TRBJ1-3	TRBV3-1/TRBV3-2	CASSQAGGAYTIYF
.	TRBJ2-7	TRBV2	CASSEGGTEQYF
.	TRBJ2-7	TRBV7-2	CASSPRTGQVYEQYF
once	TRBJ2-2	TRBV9	CASSPLRRLLLDSNTGELFF
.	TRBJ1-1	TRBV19	CASSSRDRGLMNTEAFF
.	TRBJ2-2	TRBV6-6	CASSPLFSGRYIGELFF
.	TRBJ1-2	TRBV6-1	CASSSSDGYGYTF
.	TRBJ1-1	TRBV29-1	CSVEDRQGAFF
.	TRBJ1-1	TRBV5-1	CASSSGQPNTEAFF
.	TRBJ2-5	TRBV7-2	CASSLATAETQYF
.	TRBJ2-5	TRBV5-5	CASSFLRARQETQYF
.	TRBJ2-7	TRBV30	CACDRTYEQYF
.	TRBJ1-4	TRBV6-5	CASRTRGRDEKLFF
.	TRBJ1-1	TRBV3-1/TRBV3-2	CASSQAGGDTEAFF
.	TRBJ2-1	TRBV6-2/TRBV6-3	CASSYRTIPPNNEQFF
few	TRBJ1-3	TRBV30	CAWRFTGLGGNTIYF
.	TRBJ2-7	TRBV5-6	CASSLGDRSPYEQYF
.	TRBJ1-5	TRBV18	CASSTGQGANQPQHF
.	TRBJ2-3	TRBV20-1	CSASWASGVTDTQYF
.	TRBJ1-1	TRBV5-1	CASSSGRGGNTEAFF
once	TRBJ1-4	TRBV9	CASSTGGGTEKLFF
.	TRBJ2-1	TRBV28	CASSIGASGSFF
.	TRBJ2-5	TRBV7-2	CASSFIAGGETQYF
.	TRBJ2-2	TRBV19	CASSIAVPGELFF
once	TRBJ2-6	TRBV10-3	CAISETGQGVRVLTF
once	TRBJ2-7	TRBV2	CASRGRDRVYEQYF
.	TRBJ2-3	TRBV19	CASRHRTGATDTQYF
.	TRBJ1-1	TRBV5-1	CASSSGRGANTEAFF
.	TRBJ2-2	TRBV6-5	CASSLEGPTGELFF
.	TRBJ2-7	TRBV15	CATSSSYGTSLAEQYF
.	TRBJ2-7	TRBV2	CASKRSTKTYEQYF
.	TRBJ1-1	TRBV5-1	CASSDRGGTEAFF
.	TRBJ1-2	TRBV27	CASSPFLQGLSNYGYTF
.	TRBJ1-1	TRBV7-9	CASIPQANTEAFF
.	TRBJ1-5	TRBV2	CASSFAGTVNQPQHF
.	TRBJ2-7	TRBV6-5	CASRRGQGDSYEQYF
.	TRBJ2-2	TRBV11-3	CASSSNTGELFF
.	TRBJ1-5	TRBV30	CAWSVDSGSNQPQHF
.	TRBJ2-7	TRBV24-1	CATSDPTSGSTYEQYF
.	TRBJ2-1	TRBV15	CATSRESLPLWEAGGGEQFF
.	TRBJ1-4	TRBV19	CASSAGQGSNEKLFF
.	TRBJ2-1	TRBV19	CASSTVSGSEQFF
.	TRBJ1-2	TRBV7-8	CASSLVLLTLANYGYTF
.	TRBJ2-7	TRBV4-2	CASSQVGSASSYEQYF
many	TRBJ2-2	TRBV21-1	CASTTQGSGELFF
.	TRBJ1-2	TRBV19	CASSNTGGGYTF
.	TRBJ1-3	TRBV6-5	CASSYSLGAAGNTIYF
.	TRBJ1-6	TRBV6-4	CASSDSTEWRSYNSPLHF
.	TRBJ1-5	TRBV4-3	CASSQPTGPAGQPQHF
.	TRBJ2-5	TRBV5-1	CASSSSGTSGSRETQYF
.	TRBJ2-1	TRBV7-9	CASSSNLRLAGLGEQFF